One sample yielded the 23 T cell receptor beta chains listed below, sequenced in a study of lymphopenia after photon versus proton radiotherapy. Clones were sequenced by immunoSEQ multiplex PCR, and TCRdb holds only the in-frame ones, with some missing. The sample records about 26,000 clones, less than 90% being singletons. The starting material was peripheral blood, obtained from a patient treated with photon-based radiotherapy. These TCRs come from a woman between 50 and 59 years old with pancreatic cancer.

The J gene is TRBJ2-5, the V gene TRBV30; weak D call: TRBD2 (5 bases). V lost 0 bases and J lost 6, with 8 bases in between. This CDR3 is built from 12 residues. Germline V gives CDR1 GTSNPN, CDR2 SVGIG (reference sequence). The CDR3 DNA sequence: TGTGCCTGGAGTGTAGACGGGAAGACCCAGTACTTC. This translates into CAWSVDGKTQYF.

The CDR3: CASSVGPGTGGSTDTQYF. The CDR3 coding sequence is TGTGCCAGCAGCGTAGGACCTGGGACAGGCGGTAGCACAGATACGCAGTATTTT. The rearrangement links TRBV9 to TRBJ2-3, with 8 bases that match TRBD1. This CDR3 region has 18 residues. Germline CDR1 is SGDLS and CDR2 is YYNGEE. V lost 0 bases and J lost 0; bases outside the gene matches: 9.

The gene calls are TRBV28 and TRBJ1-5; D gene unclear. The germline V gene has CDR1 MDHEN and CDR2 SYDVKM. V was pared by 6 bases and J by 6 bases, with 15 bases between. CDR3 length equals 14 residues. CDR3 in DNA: TGTGCCAGCAGCCCGGGTCAAGTGGGTCAGCCCCAGCATTTT. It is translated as CASSPGQVGQPQHF.

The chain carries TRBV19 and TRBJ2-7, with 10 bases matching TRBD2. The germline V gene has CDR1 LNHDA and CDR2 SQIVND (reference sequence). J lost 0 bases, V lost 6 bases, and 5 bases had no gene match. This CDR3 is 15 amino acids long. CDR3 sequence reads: CASSPLAGDSYEQYF. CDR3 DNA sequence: TGTGCCAGTAGCCCTCTAGCGGGAGACTCCTACGAGCAGTACTTC.

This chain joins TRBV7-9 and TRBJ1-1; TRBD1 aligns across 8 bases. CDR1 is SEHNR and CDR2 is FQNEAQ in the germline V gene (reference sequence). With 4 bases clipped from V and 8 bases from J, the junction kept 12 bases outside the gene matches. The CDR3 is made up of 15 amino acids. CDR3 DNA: TGTGCCAGCAGCTCACCCCCTTCGGGACAGGCAGAAGCTTTCTTT. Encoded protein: CASSSPPSGQAEAFF.

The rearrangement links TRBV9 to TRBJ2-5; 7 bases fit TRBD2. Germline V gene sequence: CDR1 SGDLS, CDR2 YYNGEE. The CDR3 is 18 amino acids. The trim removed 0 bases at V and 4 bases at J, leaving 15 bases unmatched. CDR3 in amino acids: CASSVGPGLAGVGETQYF. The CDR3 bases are TGTGCCAGCAGCGTAGGACCCGGACTGGCGGGAGTAGGAGAGACCCAGTACTTC. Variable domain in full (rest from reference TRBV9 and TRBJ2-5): DSGVTQTPKHLITATGQRVTLRCSPRSGDLSVYWYQQSLDQGLQFLIQYYNGEERAKGNILERFSAQQFPDLHSELNLSSLELGDSALYFCASSVGPGLAGVGETQYFGPGTRLLVL.

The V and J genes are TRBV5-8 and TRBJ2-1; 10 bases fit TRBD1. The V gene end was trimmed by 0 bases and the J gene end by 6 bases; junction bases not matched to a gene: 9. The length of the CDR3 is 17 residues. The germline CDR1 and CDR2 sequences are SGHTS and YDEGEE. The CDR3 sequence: CASSLAYGTGETNEQFF. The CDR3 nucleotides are TGTGCCAGCAGCTTGGCCTACGGGACAGGGGAAACCAATGAGCAGTTCTTC.

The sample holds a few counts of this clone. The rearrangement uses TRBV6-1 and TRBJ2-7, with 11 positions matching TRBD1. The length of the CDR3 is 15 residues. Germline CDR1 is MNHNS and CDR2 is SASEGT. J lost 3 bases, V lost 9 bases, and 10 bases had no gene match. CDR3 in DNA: TGTGCCAGAATCTCCGGGACAGGGGGTTTCTACGAGCAGTACTTC. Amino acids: CARISGTGGFYEQYF.

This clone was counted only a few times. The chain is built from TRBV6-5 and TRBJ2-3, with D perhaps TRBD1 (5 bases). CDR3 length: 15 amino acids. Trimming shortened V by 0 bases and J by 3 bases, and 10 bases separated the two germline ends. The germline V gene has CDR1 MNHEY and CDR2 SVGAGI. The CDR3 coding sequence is TGTGCCAGCAGTTACTCGGGGCAGCTTACAGATACGCAGTATTTT. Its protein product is CASSYSGQLTDTQYF.

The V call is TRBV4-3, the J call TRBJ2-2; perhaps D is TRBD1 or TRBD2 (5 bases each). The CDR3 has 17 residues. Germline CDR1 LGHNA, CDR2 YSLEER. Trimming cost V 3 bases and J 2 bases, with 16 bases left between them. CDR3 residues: CASSQASGAANTGELFF. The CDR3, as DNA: TGCGCCAGCAGCCAGGCCTCCGGGGCAGCTAACACCGGGGAGCTGTTTTTT.

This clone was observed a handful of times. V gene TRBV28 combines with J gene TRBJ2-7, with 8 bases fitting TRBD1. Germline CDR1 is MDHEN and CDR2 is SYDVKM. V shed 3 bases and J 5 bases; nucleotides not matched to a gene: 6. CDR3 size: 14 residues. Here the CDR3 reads CASSFFDRGNEQYF. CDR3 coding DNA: TGTGCCAGCAGTTTCTTCGACAGGGGAAACGAGCAGTACTTC.

The CDR3 spells CASSLLTGANVLTF. CDR3 sequence (DNA): TGTGCCAGCAGCTTGCTAACTGGGGCCAACGTCCTGACTTTC. The chain recombines TRBV28 with TRBJ2-6; D is unresolved. Germline CDR1 reads MDHEN; CDR2 reads SYDVKM. This CDR3 region has 14 residues. The V gene lost 6 bases and the J gene lost 2 bases, with 8 bases spanning the gap. Looking up the rest from reference TRBV28 and TRBJ2-6 gives the full variable domain: DVKVTQSSRYLVKRTGEKVFLECVQDMDHENMFWYRQDPGLGLRLIYFSYDVKMKEKGDIPEGYSVSREKKERFSLILESASTNQTSMYLCASSLLTGANVLTFGAGSRLTVL.

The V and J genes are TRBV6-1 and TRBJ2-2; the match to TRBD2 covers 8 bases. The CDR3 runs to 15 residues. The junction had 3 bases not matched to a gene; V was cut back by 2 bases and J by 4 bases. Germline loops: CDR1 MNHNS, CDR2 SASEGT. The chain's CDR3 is CASSELTSGTGELFF. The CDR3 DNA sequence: TGTGCCAGCAGTGAACTCACTAGCGGCACCGGGGAGCTGTTTTTT.

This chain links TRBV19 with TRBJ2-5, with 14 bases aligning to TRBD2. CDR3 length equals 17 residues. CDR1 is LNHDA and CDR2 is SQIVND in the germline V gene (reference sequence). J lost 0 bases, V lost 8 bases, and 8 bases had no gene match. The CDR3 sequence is CASGGGLAGGYQETQYF. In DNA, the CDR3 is TGTGCCAGTGGTGGAGGACTAGCGGGAGGATACCAAGAGACCCAGTACTTC.

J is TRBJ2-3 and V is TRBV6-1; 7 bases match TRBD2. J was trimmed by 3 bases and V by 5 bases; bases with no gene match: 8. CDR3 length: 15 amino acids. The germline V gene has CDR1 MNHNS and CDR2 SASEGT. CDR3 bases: TGTGCCAGCAGTTCGAGCGGGACGTGGACAGATACGCAGTATTTT. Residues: CASSSSGTWTDTQYF.

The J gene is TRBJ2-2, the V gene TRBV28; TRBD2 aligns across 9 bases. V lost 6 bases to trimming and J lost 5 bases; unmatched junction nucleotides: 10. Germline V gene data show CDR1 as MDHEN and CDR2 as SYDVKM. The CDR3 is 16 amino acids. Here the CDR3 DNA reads TGTGCCAGCAGGAACATAGCGGGAGCTCGGACCGGGGAGCTGTTTTTT. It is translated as CASRNIAGARTGELFF. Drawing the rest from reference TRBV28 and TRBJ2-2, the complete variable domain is DVKVTQSSRYLVKRTGEKVFLECVQDMDHENMFWYRQDPGLGLRLIYFSYDVKMKEKGDIPEGYSVSREKKERFSLILESASTNQTSMYLCASRNIAGARTGELFFGEGSRLTVL.

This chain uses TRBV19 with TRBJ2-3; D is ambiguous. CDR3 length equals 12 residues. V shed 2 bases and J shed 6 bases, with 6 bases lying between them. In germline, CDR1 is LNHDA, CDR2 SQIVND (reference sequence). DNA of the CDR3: TGTGCCAGTAGTATACTGGGGGATACGCAGTATTTT. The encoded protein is CASSILGDTQYF.

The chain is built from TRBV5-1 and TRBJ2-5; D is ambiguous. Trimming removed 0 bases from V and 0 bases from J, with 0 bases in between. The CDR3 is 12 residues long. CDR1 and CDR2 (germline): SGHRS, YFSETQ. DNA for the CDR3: TGCGCCAGCAGCTTGGACCAAGAGACCCAGTACTTC. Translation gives CASSLDQETQYF.

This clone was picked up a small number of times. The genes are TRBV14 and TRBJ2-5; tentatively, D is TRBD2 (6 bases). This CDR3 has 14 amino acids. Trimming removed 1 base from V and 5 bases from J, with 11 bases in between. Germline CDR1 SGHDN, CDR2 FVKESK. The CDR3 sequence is CASSQARGQETQYF. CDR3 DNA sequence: TGTGCCAGCAGCCAAGCGCGGGGTCAGGAGACCCAGTACTTC.

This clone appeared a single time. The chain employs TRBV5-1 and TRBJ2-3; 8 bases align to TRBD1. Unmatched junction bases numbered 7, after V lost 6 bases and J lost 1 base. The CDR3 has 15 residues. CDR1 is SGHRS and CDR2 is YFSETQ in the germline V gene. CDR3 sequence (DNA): TGCGCCAGCACTATCCAGGGGGCTGGCACAGATACGCAGTATTTT. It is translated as CASTIQGAGTDTQYF.

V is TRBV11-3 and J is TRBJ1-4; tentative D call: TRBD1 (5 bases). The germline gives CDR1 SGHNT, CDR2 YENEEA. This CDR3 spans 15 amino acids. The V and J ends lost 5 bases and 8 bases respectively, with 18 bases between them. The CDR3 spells CASSDTSGGEEKLFF. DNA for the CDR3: TGTGCCAGCAGCGATACTTCGGGGGGGGAAGAAAAACTGTTTTTT.

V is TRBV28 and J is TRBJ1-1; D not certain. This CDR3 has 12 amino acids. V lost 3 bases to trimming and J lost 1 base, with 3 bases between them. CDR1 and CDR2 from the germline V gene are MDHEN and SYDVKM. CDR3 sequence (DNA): TGTGCCAGCAGTTTGTCGAACACTGAAGCTTTCTTT. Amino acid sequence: CASSLSNTEAFF.

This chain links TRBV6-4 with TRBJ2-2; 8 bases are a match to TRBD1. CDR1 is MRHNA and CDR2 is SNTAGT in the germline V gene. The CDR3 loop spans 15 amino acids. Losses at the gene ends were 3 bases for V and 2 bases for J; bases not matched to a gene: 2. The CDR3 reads CASSEQGGNTGELFF. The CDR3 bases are TGTGCCAGCAGTGAACAGGGGGGAAACACCGGGGAGCTGTTTTTT.